This T cell receptor (beta chain) is from a study of T cell repertoires in cytomegalovirus infection. Across the study: Indications of both CMV infection and matching HLA type were provided by public TCR beta signatures. Study-wide results and limits: Ex vivo responses were dominated by HLA-C-restricted CMV-specific TCR beta clonotypes. Public TCR beta family frequency separated CMV-and-HLA carriers, including in an independent cohort.

TCRdb re-derived calls from the reads in MiXCR, one entry per CDR3 protein. The sample lists about 140,000 distinct CDR3 sequences, approximately 30% occurring once. This clonotype was observed many times. The antigen is undetermined. The V end was cut by 0 bases, the J end by 4 bases, with 6 bases between. The CDR3 has 13 amino acids. Germline CDR1 and CDR2: MNHEY and SVGAGI. The sample here was CD8+ T cells from cultured PBMCs, taken from culture after CMV antigen stimulation. V gene TRBV6-5 combines with J gene TRBJ1-1; D perhaps matches TRBD1 (5 bases). The TCR sequence derives from a human donor in good health (CMV status not recorded). Some clones in this sample may be carry-over from other donors' samples. The DNA for the CDR3 is TGTGCCAGCAGTTACTCGGGGGGCACTGAAGCTTTCTTT. Translated: CASSYSGGTEAFF.